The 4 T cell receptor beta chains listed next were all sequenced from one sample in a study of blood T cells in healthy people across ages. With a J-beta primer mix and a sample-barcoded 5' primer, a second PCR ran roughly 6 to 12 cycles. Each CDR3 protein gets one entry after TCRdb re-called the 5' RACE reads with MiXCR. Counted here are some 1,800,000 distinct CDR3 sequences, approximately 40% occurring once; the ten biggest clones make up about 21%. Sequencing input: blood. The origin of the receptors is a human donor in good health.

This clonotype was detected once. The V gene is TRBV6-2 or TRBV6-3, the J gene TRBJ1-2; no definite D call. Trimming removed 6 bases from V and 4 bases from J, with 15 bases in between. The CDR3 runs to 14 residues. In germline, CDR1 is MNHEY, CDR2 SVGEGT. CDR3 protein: CASSETGIGYGYTF. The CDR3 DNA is TGTGCCAGCAGCGAGACCGGTATAGGCTATGGCTACACCTTC.

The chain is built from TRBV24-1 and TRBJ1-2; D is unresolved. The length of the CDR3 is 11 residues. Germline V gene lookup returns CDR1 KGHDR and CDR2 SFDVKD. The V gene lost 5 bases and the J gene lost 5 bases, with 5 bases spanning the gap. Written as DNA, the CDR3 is TGTGCCACCAGTGGGGTATATGGCTACACCTTC. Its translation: CATSGVYGYTF.

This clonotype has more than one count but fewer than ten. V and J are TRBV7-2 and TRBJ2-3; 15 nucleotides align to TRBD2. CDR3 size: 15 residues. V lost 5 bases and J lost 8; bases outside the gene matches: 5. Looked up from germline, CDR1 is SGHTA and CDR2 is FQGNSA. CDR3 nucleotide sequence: TGTGCCAGCAGCCCCGGGACTAGCGGGGGGCGTACGCAGTATTTT. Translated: CASSPGTSGGRTQYF.

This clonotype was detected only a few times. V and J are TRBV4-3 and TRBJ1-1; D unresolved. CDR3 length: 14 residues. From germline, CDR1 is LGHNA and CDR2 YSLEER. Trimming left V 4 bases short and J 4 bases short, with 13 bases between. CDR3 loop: CASSPDREGTEAFF. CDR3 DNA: TGCGCCAGCAGCCCCGATAGGGAGGGCACTGAAGCTTTCTTT.